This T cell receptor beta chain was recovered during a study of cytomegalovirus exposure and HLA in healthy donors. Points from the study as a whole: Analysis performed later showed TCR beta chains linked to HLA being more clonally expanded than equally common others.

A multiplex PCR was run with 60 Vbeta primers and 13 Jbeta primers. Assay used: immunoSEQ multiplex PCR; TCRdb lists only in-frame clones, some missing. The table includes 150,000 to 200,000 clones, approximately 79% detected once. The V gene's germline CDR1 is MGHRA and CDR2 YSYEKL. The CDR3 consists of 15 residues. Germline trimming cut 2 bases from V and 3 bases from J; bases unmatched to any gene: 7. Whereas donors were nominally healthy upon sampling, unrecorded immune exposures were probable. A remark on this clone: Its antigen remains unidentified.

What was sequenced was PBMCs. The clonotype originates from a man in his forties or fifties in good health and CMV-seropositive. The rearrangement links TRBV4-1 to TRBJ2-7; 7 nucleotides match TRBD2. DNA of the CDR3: TGCGCCAGCAGCCAATCGCAGGGAGGGGACTACGAGCAGTACTTC. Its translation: CASSQSQGGDYEQYF.